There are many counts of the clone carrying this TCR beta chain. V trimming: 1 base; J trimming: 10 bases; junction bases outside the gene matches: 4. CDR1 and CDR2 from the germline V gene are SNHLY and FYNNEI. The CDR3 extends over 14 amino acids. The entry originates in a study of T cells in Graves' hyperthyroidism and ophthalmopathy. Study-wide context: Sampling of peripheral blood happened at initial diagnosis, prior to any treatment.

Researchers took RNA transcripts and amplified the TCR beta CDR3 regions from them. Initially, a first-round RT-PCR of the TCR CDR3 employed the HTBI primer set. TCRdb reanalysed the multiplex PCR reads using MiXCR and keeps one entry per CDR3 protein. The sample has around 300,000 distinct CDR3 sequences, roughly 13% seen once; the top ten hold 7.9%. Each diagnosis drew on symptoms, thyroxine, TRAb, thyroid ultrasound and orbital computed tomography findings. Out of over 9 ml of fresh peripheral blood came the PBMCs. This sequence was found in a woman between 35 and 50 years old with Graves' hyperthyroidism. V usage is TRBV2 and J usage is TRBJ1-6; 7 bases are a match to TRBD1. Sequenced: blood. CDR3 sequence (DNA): TGTGCCAGCAGTGAAGAGGGGGCAAGGTCACCCCTCCACTTT. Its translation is CASSEEGARSPLHF. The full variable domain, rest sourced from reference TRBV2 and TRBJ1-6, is EPEVTQTPSHQVTQMGQEVILRCVPISNHLYFYWYRQILGQKVEFLVSFYNNEISEKSEIFDDQFSVERPDGSNFTLKIRSTKLEDSAMYFCASSEEGARSPLHFGNGTRLTVT.